Following are 6 T cell receptor beta chains from one sample sequenced in a study of blood T cell repertoires in COVID-19. Some clones are missing from TCRdb's copy, which holds only in-frame ones; the method was immunoSEQ multiplex PCR. The profile shows 40,000 to 55,000 clones, roughly 83% of them singletons. Sequenced sample: peripheral blood. All receptors come from a human donor in a cohort sampled during active COVID-19.

The chain carries TRBV7-9 and TRBJ1-4, with TRBD1 as a possible D gene (6 bases). The CDR3 contains 14 residues. Germline V gives CDR1 SEHNR, CDR2 FQNEAQ (reference sequence). The CDR3 loop reads CATSMKGVGEKLFF. In DNA form, the CDR3 reads TGTGCGACCTCAATGAAGGGGGTGGGTGAAAAACTGTTTTTT. Based on the CDR3 plus reference TRBV7-9 and TRBJ1-4, the full variable domain is DTGVSQNPRHKITKRGQNVTFRCDPISEHNRLYWYRQTLGQGPEFLTYFQNEAQLEKSRLLSDRFSAERPKGSFSTLEIQRTEQGDSAMYLCATSMKGVGEKLFFGSGTQLSVL.

V gene TRBV10-3 combines with J gene TRBJ2-7; 11 nucleotides match TRBD2. CDR1 ENHRY and CDR2 SYGVKD come from the germline V gene. This CDR3 contains 15 residues. The trim removed 6 bases at V and 3 bases at J, leaving 7 bases unmatched. The CDR3 sequence: CAIRDSGRANYEQYF. In nucleotides, the CDR3 is TGTGCCATCAGGGATAGCGGGAGGGCCAACTACGAGCAGTACTTC.

V usage is TRBV19 and J usage is TRBJ1-1, with D perhaps matching TRBD1 (6 bases). V dropped 7 bases and J dropped 1 base, with 28 bases sitting between them. There are 19 residues in the CDR3. The V gene's germline CDR1 is LNHDA and CDR2 SQIVND (reference sequence). The chain's CDR3 is CASTLPTGQTTEKNTEAFF. The CDR3 DNA is TGTGCCAGTACCCTTCCCACCGGACAGACTACTGAAAAGAACACTGAAGCTTTCTTT.

This clone was recorded at least ten times. This chain uses TRBV19 with TRBJ2-2, with D tentatively TRBD2 (6 bases). Trimming removed 7 bases from V and 0 bases from J, with 12 bases in between. The CDR3 is made up of 15 amino acids. The V gene's germline CDR1 is LNHDA and CDR2 SQIVND (reference sequence). This CDR3 reads CASMKTRTNTGELFF. Here the CDR3 DNA reads TGTGCCAGTATGAAGACTAGAACGAACACCGGGGAGCTGTTTTTT.

The CDR3 coding sequence is TGTGCCTGGGGGGACGGGGAGGGATACGAGCAGTACTTC. Its translation is CAWGDGEGYEQYF. This chain uses TRBV30 with TRBJ2-7; TRBD2 aligns across 7 bases. J was trimmed by 4 bases and V by 5 bases; bases with no gene match: 8. CDR1 GTSNPN and CDR2 SVGIG come from the germline V gene (reference sequence). CDR3 length equals 13 residues.

The chain carries TRBV24-1 and TRBJ2-3; D not resolved. CDR3 length: 13 residues. V was pared by 2 bases and J by 0 bases, with 2 bases between. From germline, CDR1 is KGHDR and CDR2 SFDVKD. The CDR3 DNA reads as TGTGCCACCAGTGATTCTAGCACAGATACGCAGTATTTT. Translating it yields CATSDSSTDTQYF.